This T cell receptor beta chain derives from a study of T cell responses to AZD1222 COVID-19 vaccine. Looking at the study overall: Pooling covered second doses at about 4 or about 12 weeks.

Concerning this clone itself: Its specificity is not known.

TCRdb's copy holds only in-frame clones and misses some; the assay was immunoSEQ multiplex PCR. The sample records more than 85,000 clones, about 89% being singletons. Study-wide results and caveats: Vaccination with two AZD1222 doses was followed by a rise in Spike-specific TCR breadth and depth.

The V end was cut by 1 base, the J end by 5 bases, with 14 bases between. The CDR3 contains 15 residues. CDR1 is KGHSH and CDR2 is LQKENI in the germline V gene. The clonotype comes from an adult in good health. The sample was peripheral blood, taken on day 0 of AZD1222 vaccination. The V gene is TRBV18, the J gene TRBJ1-2; D remains ambiguous. The CDR3 coding sequence is TGTGCCAGCTCACCACGAGCAGAGGCGGAATATGGCTACACCTTC. Residues: CASSPRAEAEYGYTF.